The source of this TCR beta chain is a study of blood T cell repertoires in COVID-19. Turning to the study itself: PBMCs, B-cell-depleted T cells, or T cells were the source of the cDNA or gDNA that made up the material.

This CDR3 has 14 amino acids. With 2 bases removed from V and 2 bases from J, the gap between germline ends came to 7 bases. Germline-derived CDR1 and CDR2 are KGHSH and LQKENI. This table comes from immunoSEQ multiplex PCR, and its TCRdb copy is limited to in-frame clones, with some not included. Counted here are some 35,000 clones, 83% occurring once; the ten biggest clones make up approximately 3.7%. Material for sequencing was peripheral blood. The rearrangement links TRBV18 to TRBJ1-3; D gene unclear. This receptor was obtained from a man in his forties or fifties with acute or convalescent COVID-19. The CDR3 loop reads CASSPTETGNTIYF. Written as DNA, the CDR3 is TGTGCCAGCTCACCAACAGAAACTGGAAACACCATATATTTT.